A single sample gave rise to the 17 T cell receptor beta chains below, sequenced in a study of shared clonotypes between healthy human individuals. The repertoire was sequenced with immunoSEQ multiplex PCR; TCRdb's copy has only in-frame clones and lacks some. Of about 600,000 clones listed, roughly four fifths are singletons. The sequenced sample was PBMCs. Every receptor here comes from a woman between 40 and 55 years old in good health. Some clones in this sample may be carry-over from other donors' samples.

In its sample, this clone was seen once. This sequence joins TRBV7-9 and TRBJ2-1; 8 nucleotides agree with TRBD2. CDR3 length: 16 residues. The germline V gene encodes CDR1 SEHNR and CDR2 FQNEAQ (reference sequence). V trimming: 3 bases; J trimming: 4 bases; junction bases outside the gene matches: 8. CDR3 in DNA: TGTGCCAGCAGCTTGACCTCTAGCGGGCGGTACAATGAGCAGTTCTTC. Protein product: CASSLTSSGRYNEQFF.

CDR3 protein: CASSVSGHGELFF. The CDR3 bases are TGTGCCAGCAGTGTTAGCGGGCACGGGGAGCTGTTTTTT. This chain uses TRBV2 with TRBJ2-2; TRBD2 matches 7 bases. From germline, CDR1 is SNHLY and CDR2 FYNNEI. CDR3 length equals 13 residues. V shed 4 bases, J shed 7 bases, and the junction held 3 bases outside the gene matches.

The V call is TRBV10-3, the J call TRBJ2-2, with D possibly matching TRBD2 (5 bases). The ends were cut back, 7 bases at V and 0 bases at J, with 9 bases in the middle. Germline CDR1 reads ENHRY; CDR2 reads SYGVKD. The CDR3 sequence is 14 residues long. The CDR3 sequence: CAIKRETNTGELFF. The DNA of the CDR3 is TGTGCCATCAAACGGGAAACGAACACCGGGGAGCTGTTTTTT.

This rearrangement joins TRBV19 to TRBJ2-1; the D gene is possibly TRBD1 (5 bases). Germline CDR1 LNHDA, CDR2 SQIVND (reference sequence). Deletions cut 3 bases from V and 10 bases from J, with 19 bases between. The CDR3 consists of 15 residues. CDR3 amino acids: CASSIGAWGRGEQFF. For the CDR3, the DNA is TGTGCCAGTAGTATTGGGGCTTGGGGTAGGGGCGAGCAGTTCTTC.

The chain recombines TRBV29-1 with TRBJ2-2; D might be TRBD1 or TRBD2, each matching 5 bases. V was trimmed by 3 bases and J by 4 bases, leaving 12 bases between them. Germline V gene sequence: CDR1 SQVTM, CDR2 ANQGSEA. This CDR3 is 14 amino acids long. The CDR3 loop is CSVDQGVGTGELFF. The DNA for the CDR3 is TGCAGCGTTGATCAGGGAGTAGGCACCGGGGAGCTGTTTTTT.

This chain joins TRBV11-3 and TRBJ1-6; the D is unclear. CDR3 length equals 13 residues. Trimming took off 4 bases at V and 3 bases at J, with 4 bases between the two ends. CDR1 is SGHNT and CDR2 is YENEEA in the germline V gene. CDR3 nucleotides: TGTGCCAGCAGCTCCAACTATAATTCACCCCTCCACTTT. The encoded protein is CASSSNYNSPLHF.

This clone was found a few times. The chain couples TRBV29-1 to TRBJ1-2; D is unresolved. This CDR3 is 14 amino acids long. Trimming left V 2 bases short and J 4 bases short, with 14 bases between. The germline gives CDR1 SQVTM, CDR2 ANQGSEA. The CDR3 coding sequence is TGCAGCGTTGAAATCCTTAAAAGTGCCTATGGCTACACCTTC. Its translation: CSVEILKSAYGYTF. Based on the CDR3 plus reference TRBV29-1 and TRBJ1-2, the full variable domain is SAVISQKPSRDICQRGTSLTIQCQVDSQVTMMFWYRQQPGQSLTLIATANQGSEATYESGFVIDKFPISRPNLTFSTLTVSNMSPEDSSIYLCSVEILKSAYGYTFGSGTRLTVV.

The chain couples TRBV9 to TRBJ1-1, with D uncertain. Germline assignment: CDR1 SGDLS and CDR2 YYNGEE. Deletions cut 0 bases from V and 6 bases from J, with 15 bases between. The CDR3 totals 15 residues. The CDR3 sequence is CASSVASFFGSEAFF. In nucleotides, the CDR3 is TGTGCCAGCAGCGTAGCATCGTTTTTTGGCTCTGAAGCTTTCTTT.

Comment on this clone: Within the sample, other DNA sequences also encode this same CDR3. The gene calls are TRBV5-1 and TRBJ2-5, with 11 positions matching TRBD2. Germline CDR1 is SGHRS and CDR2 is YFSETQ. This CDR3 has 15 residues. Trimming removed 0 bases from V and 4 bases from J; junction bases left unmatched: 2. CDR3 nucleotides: TGCGCCAGCAGCTTGGCTCTAGCGGGAGGAGAGACCCAGTACTTC. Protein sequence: CASSLALAGGETQYF.

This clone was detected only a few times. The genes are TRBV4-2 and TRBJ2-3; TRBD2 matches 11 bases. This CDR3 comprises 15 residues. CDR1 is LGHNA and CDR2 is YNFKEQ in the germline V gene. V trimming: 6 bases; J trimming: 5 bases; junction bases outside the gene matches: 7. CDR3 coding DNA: TGTGCCAGCAGTGGACTAGCGGGTGGGGGAGATACGCAGTATTTT. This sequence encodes CASSGLAGGGDTQYF.

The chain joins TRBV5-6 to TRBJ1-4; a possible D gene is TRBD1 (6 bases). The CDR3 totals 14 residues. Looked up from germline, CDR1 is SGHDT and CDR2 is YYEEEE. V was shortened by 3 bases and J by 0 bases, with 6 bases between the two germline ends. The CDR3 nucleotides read TGTGCCAGCAGCTGGACAGCAACTAATGAAAAACTGTTTTTT. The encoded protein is CASSWTATNEKLFF.

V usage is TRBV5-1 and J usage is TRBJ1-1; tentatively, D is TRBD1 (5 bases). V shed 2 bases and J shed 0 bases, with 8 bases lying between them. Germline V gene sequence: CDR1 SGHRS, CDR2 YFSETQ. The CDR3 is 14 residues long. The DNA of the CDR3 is TGCGCCAGCAGCTTCACAGGAATGAACACTGAAGCTTTCTTT. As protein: CASSFTGMNTEAFF.

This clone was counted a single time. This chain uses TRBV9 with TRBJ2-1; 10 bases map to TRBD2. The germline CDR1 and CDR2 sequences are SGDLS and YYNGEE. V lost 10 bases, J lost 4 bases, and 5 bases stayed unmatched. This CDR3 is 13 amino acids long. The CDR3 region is CAGAGGPYNEQFF. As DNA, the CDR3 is TGTGCCGGAGCGGGAGGGCCATACAATGAGCAGTTCTTC.

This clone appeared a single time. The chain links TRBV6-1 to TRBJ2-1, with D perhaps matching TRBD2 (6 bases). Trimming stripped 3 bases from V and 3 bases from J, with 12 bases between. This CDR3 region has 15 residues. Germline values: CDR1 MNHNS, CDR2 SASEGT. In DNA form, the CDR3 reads TGTGCCAGCAGTGACTCGGGACTCCTCTACAATGAGCAGTTCTTC. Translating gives CASSDSGLLYNEQFF.

The CDR3: CAISGRWVTPSTDTQYF. The CDR3 DNA sequence: TGTGCCATCAGTGGGCGATGGGTTACGCCCAGCACAGATACGCAGTATTTT. This rearrangement joins TRBV10-3 to TRBJ2-3; the D is unclear. Per germline, CDR1 ENHRY and CDR2 SYGVKD. CDR3 length: 17 residues. V gave up 4 bases and J gave up 0 bases, with 17 bases separating them.

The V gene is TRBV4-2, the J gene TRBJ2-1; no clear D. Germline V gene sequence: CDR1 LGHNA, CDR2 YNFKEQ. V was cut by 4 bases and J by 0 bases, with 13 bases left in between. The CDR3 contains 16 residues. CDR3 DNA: TGTGCCAGCAGCCTTGGGCCGCGGAGCTCCTACAATGAGCAGTTCTTC. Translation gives CASSLGPRSSYNEQFF.

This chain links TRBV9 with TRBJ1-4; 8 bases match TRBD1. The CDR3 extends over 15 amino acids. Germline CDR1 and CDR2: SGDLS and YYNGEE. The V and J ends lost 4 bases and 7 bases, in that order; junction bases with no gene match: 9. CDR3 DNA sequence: TGTGCCAGCAGCAAACGGACAGGGTGGGGTGAAAAACTGTTTTTT. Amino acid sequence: CASSKRTGWGEKLFF.